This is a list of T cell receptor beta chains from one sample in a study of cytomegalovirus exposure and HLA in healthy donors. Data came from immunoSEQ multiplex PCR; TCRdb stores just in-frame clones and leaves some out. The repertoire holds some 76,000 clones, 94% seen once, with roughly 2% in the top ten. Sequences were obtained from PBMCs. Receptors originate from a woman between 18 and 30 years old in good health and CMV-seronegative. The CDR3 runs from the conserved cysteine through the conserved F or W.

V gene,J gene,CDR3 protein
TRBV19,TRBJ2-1,CASSRLSGSSYNEQFF
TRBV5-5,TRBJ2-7,CARHFVCEQYF
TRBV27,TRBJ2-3,CASSEGRADTDTQYF
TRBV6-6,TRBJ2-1,CASSYLAGGPNEQFF
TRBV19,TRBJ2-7,CASSIDRSYEQYF
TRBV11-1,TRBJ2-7,CASSFGRTGGAEQYF
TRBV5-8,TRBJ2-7,CAGSEQYF
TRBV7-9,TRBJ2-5,CASSLNGGTETQYF
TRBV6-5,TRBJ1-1,CASRPQENTEAFF
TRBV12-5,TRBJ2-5,CASGHRIQETQYF
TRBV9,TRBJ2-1,CASSVGSGSNSYNEQFF
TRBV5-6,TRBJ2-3,CASTPGLAGVGSTDTQYF
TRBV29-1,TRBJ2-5,CSADRAGIETQYF
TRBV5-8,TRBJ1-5,CASSPRTGASRQPQHF
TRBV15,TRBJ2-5,CATSRDNTPGSHQETQYF
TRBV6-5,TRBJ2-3,CASSREAGTQYF
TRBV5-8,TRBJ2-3,CASSSFTDTQYF